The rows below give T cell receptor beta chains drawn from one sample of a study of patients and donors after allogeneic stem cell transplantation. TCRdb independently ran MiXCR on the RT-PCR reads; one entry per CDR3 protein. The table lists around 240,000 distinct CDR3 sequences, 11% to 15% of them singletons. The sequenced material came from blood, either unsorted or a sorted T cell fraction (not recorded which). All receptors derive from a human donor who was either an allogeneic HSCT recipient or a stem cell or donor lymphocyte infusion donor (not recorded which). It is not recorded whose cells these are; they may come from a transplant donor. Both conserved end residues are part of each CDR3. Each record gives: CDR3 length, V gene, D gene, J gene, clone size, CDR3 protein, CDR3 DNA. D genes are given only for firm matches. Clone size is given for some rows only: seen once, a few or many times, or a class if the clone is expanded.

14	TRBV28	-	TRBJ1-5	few	CASSLPGEGQPQHF	TGTGCCAGCAGTTTGCCAGGGGAGGGTCAGCCCCAGCATTTT
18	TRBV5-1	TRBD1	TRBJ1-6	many	CASSLKTTGSTYNSPLHF	TGCGCCAGCAGCTTAAAAACGACAGGGTCTACGTATAATTCACCCCTCCACTTT
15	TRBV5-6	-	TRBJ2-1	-	CASTVKWGANNEQFF	TGTGCCAGCACCGTTAAGTGGGGCGCCAACAATGAGCAGTTCTTC
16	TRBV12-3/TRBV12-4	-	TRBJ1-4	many	CASSPGQRLEGEKLFF	TGTGCCAGCAGCCCCGGACAGAGACTAGAAGGTGAAAAACTGTTTTTT
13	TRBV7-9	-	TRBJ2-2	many	CASSLPLGGELFF	TGTGCCAGCAGCTTGCCACTGGGTGGGGAGCTGTTTTTT
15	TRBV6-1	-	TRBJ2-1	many	CASRSRGGSYNEQFF	TGTGCCAGCAGATCGAGAGGGGGCTCCTACAATGAGCAGTTCTTC
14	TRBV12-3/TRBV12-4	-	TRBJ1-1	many	CASSFRQGITEAFF	TGTGCCAGCAGTTTCAGGCAGGGAATCACTGAAGCTTTCTTT
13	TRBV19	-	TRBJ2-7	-	CASSRNRALEQYF	TGTGCCAGTAGCCGGAACAGGGCACTCGAGCAGTACTTC
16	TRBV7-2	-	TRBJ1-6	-	CASSLAPGAMGSPLHF	TGTGCCAGCAGCTTAGCGCCGGGGGCCATGGGGTCACCCCTCCACTTT
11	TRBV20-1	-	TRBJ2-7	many	CSGVVGREQYF	TGCAGTGGGGTAGTAGGACGCGAGCAGTACTTC
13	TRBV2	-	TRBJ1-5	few	CASSSNTDQPQHF	TGTGCCAGCAGTTCAAATACGGATCAGCCCCAGCATTTT
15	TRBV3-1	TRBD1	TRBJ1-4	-	CASSQGTGANEKLFF	TGTGCCAGCAGCCAAGGGACAGGGGCCAATGAAAAACTGTTTTTT
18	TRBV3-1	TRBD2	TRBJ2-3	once	CASSPMRELAGGGDTQYF	TGTGCCAGCAGCCCGATGAGGGAACTAGCGGGAGGTGGAGATACGCAGTATTTT
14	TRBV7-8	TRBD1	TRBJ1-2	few	CASSETQGGYGYTF	TGTGCCAGCAGCGAGACACAGGGGGGCTATGGCTACACCTTC
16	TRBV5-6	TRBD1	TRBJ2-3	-	CASSPGTGGIQDTQYF	TGTGCCAGCAGCCCAGGGACAGGGGGCATTCAAGATACGCAGTATTTT
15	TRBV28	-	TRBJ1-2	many	CASSLMDRKNYGYTF	TGTGCCAGCAGCCTGATGGACAGAAAAAACTATGGCTACACCTTC
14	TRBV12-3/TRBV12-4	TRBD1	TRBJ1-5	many	CASITGTGNQPQHF	TGTGCCAGCATCACCGGGACAGGCAATCAGCCCCAGCATTTT
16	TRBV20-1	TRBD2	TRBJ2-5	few	CSALPSTSGGRETQYF	TGCAGTGCACTCCCCTCGACTAGCGGGGGGCGGGAGACCCAGTACTTC
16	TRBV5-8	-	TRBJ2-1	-	CASSLAGFASYNEQFF	TGTGCCAGCAGCTTGGCAGGGTTTGCGTCCTACAATGAGCAGTTCTTC
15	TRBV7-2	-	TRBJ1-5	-	CASSLVGSSNQPQHF	TGTGCCAGCAGCTTAGTGGGATCTAGCAATCAGCCCCAGCATTTT
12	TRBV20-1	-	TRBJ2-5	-	CSAMWGRETQYF	TGCAGTGCTATGTGGGGCCGGGAGACCCAGTACTTC
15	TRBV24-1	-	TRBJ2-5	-	CATSDLGVAGETQYF	TGTGCCACCAGTGATTTGGGAGTAGCCGGAGAGACCCAGTACTTC
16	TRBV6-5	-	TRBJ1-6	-	CASSYSAGHDNSPLHF	TGTGCCAGCAGTTACTCGGCGGGACACGATAATTCACCCCTCCACTTT
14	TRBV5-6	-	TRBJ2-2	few	CASRAPSSTGELFF	TGTGCCAGCAGGGCACCTAGTTCCACCGGGGAGCTGTTTTTT
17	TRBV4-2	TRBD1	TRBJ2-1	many	CASSQAVGDSSYNEQFF	TGTGCCAGCAGCCAAGCGGTCGGGGACAGCTCCTACAATGAGCAGTTCTTC